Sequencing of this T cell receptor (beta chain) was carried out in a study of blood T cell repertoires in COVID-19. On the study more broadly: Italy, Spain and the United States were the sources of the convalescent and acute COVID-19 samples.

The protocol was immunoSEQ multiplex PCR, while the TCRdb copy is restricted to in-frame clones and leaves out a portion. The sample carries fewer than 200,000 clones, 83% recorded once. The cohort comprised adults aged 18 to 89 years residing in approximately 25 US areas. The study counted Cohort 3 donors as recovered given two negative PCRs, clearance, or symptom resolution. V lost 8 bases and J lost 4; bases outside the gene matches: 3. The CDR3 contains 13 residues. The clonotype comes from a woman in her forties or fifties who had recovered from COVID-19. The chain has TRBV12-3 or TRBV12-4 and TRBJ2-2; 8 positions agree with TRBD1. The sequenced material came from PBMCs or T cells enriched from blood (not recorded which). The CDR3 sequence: CASGTGATGELFF. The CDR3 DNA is TGTGCCAGCGGGACAGGCGCCACCGGGGAGCTGTTTTTT.